The clone carrying this T cell receptor beta chain has a count of ten or more. Antigen specificity is unknown. The data were obtained in a study of T cells in Graves' hyperthyroidism and ophthalmopathy. It was RNA transcripts that yielded the amplified TCR beta CDR3 regions. The HTBI primer set drove a first-round RT-PCR of the TCR CDR3. TCRdb used MiXCR to reprocess the multiplex PCR reads, holding one entry per CDR3 protein. Here the sample spans 200,000 to 300,000 distinct CDR3 sequences, 24% being singletons. Trimming removed 5 bases from V and 6 bases from J, with 11 bases in between. The CDR3 sequence is 12 residues long. Per germline, CDR1 SGHTA and CDR2 FQGTGA. Findings and caveats of the study: The majority of expanded thyroid clonotypes above 0.001 also appeared in blood.

This chain uses TRBV7-3 with TRBJ2-7, with D possibly being TRBD1 (6 bases). The specimen was blood. The TCR originated in a middle-aged woman with Graves' ophthalmopathy. The CDR3 sequence: CASSPTGREQYF. In DNA, the CDR3 is TGTGCCAGCAGCCCCACAGGGCGCGAGCAGTACTTC.